Listed below are T cell receptor beta chains from one sample, sequenced in a study of cytomegalovirus exposure and HLA in healthy donors. Sequencing used immunoSEQ multiplex PCR; TCRdb keeps in-frame clones, though not all of them. The sample includes about 120,000 clones, 66% seen only once; the top ten take approximately 1.4%. The sample taken for sequencing was PBMCs. These receptor sequences come from a young man in good health and CMV-seronegative. CDR3s include the opening cysteine and the closing phenylalanine or tryptophan. A D gene is named only where the DNA matches it firmly. Where a row states a size, it is once, few, many or the class of an expanded clone; other rows omit it.

J gene	CDR3 length	clone size	D gene	V gene	CDR3 protein	CDR3 DNA
TRBJ2-1	14	NA	TRBD2	TRBV29-1	CSVYAGDSYNEQFF	TGCAGCGTTTATGCGGGAGATTCGTACAATGAGCAGTTCTTC
TRBJ2-3	17	NA	NA	TRBV11-2	CASSFPGPGLATVTQYF	TGTGCCAGCAGCTTCCCGGGACCGGGACTTGCCACGGTTACGCAGTATTTT
TRBJ2-3	15	NA	TRBD2	TRBV18	CASSPQRGRTDTQYF	TGTGCCAGCTCACCCCAGCGGGGAAGGACAGATACGCAGTATTTT
TRBJ2-7	15	NA	NA	TRBV9	CASSVDTGPIYEQYF	TGTGCCAGCAGCGTAGACACAGGGCCTATCTACGAGCAGTACTTC
TRBJ2-7	14	NA	TRBD1	TRBV13	CASSNRDSSYEQYF	TGTGCCAGCAGCAACCGGGACAGTTCCTACGAGCAGTACTTC
TRBJ2-7	14	NA	NA	TRBV7-2	CASSLKGSYYEQYF	TGTGCCAGCAGCTTAAAGGGGTCCTACTACGAGCAGTACTTC
TRBJ1-5	14	few	TRBD1	TRBV6-5	CASSDQGARQPQHF	TGTGCCAGCAGTGACCAGGGGGCGCGGCAGCCCCAGCATTTT
TRBJ2-3	17	NA	TRBD1	TRBV4-2	CASSRYTGTGGADTQYF	TGTGCCAGCAGCCGATACACCGGGACAGGGGGTGCAGATACGCAGTATTTT
TRBJ1-1	19	NA	NA	TRBV28	CASSLSGILSQTANTEAFF	TGTGCCAGCAGTTTGTCAGGGATACTAAGTCAAACAGCGAACACTGAAGCTTTCTTT
TRBJ2-3	14	NA	TRBD1	TRBV6-6	CASKSGTGVNTQYF	TGTGCCAGCAAAAGCGGGACAGGGGTTAATACGCAGTATTTT
TRBJ2-3	16	NA	TRBD2	TRBV4-1	CASSQSAGGLADTQYF	TGCGCCAGCAGCCAATCTGCGGGGGGGCTGGCAGATACGCAGTATTTT
TRBJ1-4	15	NA	NA	TRBV15	CATSRRGGGNEKLFF	TGTGCCACCAGCAGAAGGGGGGGAGGAAATGAAAAACTGTTTTTT
TRBJ2-6	13	once	NA	TRBV29-1	CSVDISGANVLTF	TGCAGCGTTGACATCTCTGGGGCCAACGTCCTGACTTTC
TRBJ1-2	16	NA	NA	TRBV13	CASSLGLRGAGCGYTF	TGTGCCAGCAGCTTAGGCCTAAGGGGCGCGGGGTGTGGCTACACCTTC
TRBJ2-3	14	NA	NA	TRBV29-1	CSVEARPTYNTQYF	TGCAGCGTTGAAGCCCGACCGACTTATAATACGCAGTATTTT
TRBJ2-6	14	NA	NA	TRBV10-3	CAIKSPSGANVLTF	TGTGCCATCAAAAGCCCCTCTGGGGCCAACGTCCTGACTTTC
TRBJ1-4	13	few	TRBD1	TRBV30	CAWSVQGVEKLFF	TGTGCCTGGTCGGTACAGGGGGTTGAAAAACTGTTTTTT
TRBJ2-1	14	NA	TRBD2	TRBV5-1	CASCPSGGYNEQFF	TGCGCCAGCTGCCCGTCCGGGGGGTACAATGAGCAGTTCTTC
TRBJ1-4	14	few	NA	TRBV5-5	CASRAGVRNEKLFF	TGTGCCAGCAGGGCAGGGGTTCGGAATGAAAAACTGTTTTTT
TRBJ2-7	13	NA	NA	TRBV27	CASSLAATYEQYF	TGTGCCAGCAGTTTAGCAGCGACCTACGAGCAGTACTTC
TRBJ2-2	16	NA	NA	TRBV15	CATSRGRGLKTGELFF	TGTGCCACCAGCAGAGGGCGGGGGCTAAAAACCGGGGAGCTGTTTTTT
TRBJ1-4	14	NA	NA	TRBV6-1	CASSVTTTNEKLFF	TGTGCCAGCAGTGTGACAACAACTAATGAAAAACTGTTTTTT
TRBJ2-2	16	NA	TRBD1	TRBV9	CASRRHGTGGTGELFF	TGTGCCAGCAGGCGCCATGGGACAGGGGGCACCGGGGAGCTGTTTTTT
TRBJ2-7	14	few	NA	TRBV7-2	CASSLGSLAYEQYF	TGTGCCAGCAGCTTAGGTTCCCTAGCGTACGAGCAGTACTTC
TRBJ2-7	15	NA	TRBD2	TRBV11-3	CASSLMAGAVYEQYF	TGTGCCAGCAGCTTAATGGCGGGAGCAGTCTACGAGCAGTACTTC
TRBJ2-7	14	NA	TRBD2	TRBV28	CASSLRGGSYEQYF	TGTGCCAGCAGCCTCCGGGGGGGGAGTTACGAGCAGTACTTC
TRBJ2-7	12	once	NA	TRBV18	CASSPYSREQYF	TGTGCCAGCTCACCATACTCGCGAGAGCAGTACTTC
TRBJ2-5	16	NA	TRBD1	TRBV29-1	CSVEGPPTGSQETQYF	TGCAGCGTTGAAGGCCCGCCGACAGGGTCCCAAGAGACCCAGTACTTC
TRBJ1-1	13	once	NA	TRBV6-6	CASTLLAGTEAFF	TGTGCCAGCACCCTACTGGCAGGAACTGAAGCTTTCTTT
TRBJ2-7	16	NA	NA	TRBV29-1	CSVGWGGGQSSYEQYF	TGCAGCGTTGGGTGGGGAGGTGGCCAGAGCTCCTACGAGCAGTACTTC
TRBJ1-2	13	few	TRBD1	TRBV15	CATSRDRDYGYTF	TGTGCCACCAGCAGGGACAGGGACTATGGCTACACCTTC
TRBJ2-3	15	NA	NA	TRBV7-3	CASSLWGRGTDTQYF	TGTGCCAGCAGCTTATGGGGGCGAGGCACAGATACGCAGTATTTT
TRBJ1-4	13	NA	TRBD1	TRBV5-1	CASTTGDNEKLFF	TGCGCCAGCACGACAGGGGATAATGAAAAACTGTTTTTT
TRBJ1-2	14	NA	TRBD1	TRBV28	CASSLNTGQAGYTF	TGTGCCAGCAGTTTAAATACCGGACAGGCAGGCTACACCTTC
TRBJ2-3	14	few	NA	TRBV7-6	CASSSKSPGDTQYF	TGTGCCAGCAGCTCGAAGAGCCCGGGGGATACGCAGTATTTT
TRBJ2-5	14	NA	TRBD1	TRBV7-7	CASSSEQGSETQYF	TGTGCCAGCAGCTCGGAACAGGGGAGCGAGACCCAGTACTTC
TRBJ2-1	16	NA	NA	TRBV6-6	CASSYRILKRGDEQFF	TGTGCCAGCAGTTACAGGATTCTAAAAAGAGGAGATGAGCAGTTCTTC
TRBJ2-1	16	NA	TRBD2	TRBV5-1	CASSSTGTSVKNEQFF	TGCGCCAGCAGCTCCACCGGGACTAGCGTGAAAAATGAGCAGTTCTTC
TRBJ1-2	13	NA	NA	TRBV7-3	CASSPGQSYGYTF	TGTGCCAGCAGCCCTGGACAGAGCTATGGCTACACCTTC
TRBJ2-3	15	NA	NA	TRBV5-4	CASSQNRASTDTQYF	TGTGCCAGCAGCCAAAACAGGGCCAGCACAGATACGCAGTATTTT
TRBJ1-1	14	NA	TRBD1	TRBV4-3	CASSPGTGGTEAFF	TGCGCCAGCAGCCCTGGGACAGGGGGCACTGAAGCTTTCTTT
TRBJ2-2	14	once	NA	TRBV5-6	CASSSTGLIGELFF	TGTGCCAGCAGCTCCACAGGGTTAATCGGGGAGCTGTTTTTT
TRBJ1-2	14	NA	TRBD1	TRBV6-6	CASSYDRGLERYTF	TGTGCCAGCAGTTACGACAGGGGGCTCGAGCGCTACACCTTC
TRBJ1-1	16	NA	NA	TRBV7-8	CASSPLGTRMNTEAFF	TGTGCCAGCAGCCCCCTTGGGACTAGGATGAACACTGAAGCTTTCTTT
TRBJ1-2	14	few	NA	TRBV28	CASNREGINYGYTF	TGTGCCAGCAACCGAGAGGGAATTAACTATGGCTACACCTTC
TRBJ1-3	16	NA	NA	TRBV28	CASRPPTGHSGNTIYF	TGTGCCAGCAGGCCCCCGACGGGACACTCTGGAAACACCATATATTTT
TRBJ1-2	17	few	TRBD1	TRBV19	CASKKGPGTGGAYGYTF	TGTGCCAGTAAGAAAGGCCCCGGGACAGGGGGCGCCTATGGCTACACCTTC